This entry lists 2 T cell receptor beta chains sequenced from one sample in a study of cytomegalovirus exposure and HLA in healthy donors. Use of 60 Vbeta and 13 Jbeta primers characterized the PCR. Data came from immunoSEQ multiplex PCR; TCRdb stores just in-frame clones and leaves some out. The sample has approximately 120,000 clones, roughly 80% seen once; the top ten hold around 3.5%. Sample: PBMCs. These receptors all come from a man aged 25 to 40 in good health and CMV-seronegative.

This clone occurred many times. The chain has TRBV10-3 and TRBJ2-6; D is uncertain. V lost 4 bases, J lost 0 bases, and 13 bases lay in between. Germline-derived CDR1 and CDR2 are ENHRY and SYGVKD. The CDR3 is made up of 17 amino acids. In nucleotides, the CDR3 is TGTGCCATCAGTGGAGGTGATCCCGCCTCTGGGGCCAACGTCCTGACTTTC. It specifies CAISGGDPASGANVLTF.

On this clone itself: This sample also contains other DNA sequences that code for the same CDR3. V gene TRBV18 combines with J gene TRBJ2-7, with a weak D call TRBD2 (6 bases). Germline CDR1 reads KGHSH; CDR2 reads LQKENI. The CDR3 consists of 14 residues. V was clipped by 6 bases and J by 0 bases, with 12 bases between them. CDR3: CASSPGLVSYEQYF. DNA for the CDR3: TGTGCCAGCTCCCCGGGACTGGTCTCCTACGAGCAGTACTTC.